This record concerns one T cell receptor beta chain sequence. This specimen belongs to a study of blood T cell repertoires in COVID-19. Looking at the study overall: Donors in the United States, Italy and Spain gave samples during acute or convalescent COVID-19.

Seattle participants joined during active infection and were tracked over time. CDR3 length: 14 amino acids. From germline, CDR1 is MNHNS and CDR2 SASEGT. Trimming removed 2 bases from V and 4 bases from J, with 10 bases in between. Per the study methods: For nucleated cells, counts were estimated from reference gene primer amplification. Measured with immunoSEQ multiplex PCR; TCRdb has only the in-frame clones, and not every one. That table gives V, J and clone size, and the DNA gave D and trimming. The sample lists 200,000 to 250,000 clones; about nine tenths were seen once. Sequencing was done on a sample of peripheral blood. This sequence originates from a young man with COVID-19, enrolled during active disease. V usage is TRBV6-1 and J usage is TRBJ2-3, with a tentative D call TRBD2 (6 bases). The CDR3 here is CASSEQAGSDTQYF. CDR3 sequence (DNA): TGTGCCAGCAGTGAACAGGCGGGGTCAGATACGCAGTATTTT.